Each of the 29 T cell receptor beta chains below was sequenced from the same sample in a study of CD8+ T cells in alopecia areata. RNA extraction and reverse transcription yielded cDNA as sequencing template. Clones were sequenced by immunoSEQ multiplex PCR, and TCRdb holds only the in-frame ones, with some missing. The repertoire consists of around 120,000 clones, with 58% occurring once and the leading ten covering just under 30%. Regarding treatment: oral pan-JAK inhibitor, 5-10 mg twice daily. The specimen was CD8+ T cells sorted from blood, collected at week 4, from a patient treated with tofacitinib. These receptors were obtained from a human donor with alopecia areata.

This clone was seen only a few times. This rearrangement joins TRBV29-1 to TRBJ2-3; TRBD2 agrees at 10 bases. From germline, CDR1 is SQVTM and CDR2 ANQGSEA. Losses at the gene ends were 1 base for V and 2 bases for J; bases not matched to a gene: 9. This CDR3 has 17 residues. CDR3 sequence: CSVEAFELAGFTDTQYF. The CDR3 region has the DNA TGCAGCGTTGAAGCCTTCGAACTAGCGGGGTTCACAGATACGCAGTATTTT.

This chain links TRBV28 with TRBJ2-3, with D perhaps TRBD1 or TRBD2 (5 bases each). CDR1 and CDR2 from the germline V gene are MDHEN and SYDVKM. The CDR3 is 14 amino acids. V dropped 8 bases and J dropped 4 bases, with 16 bases sitting between them. The CDR3 loop reads CASGPNGGSDTQYF. DNA for the CDR3: TGTGCCAGCGGCCCGAATGGGGGATCAGATACGCAGTATTTT.

This chain joins TRBV30 and TRBJ2-1; possible D gene TRBD2, 6 bases. Trimming cost V 4 bases and J 9 bases, with 10 bases left between them. The CDR3 runs to 11 residues. Germline CDR1 and CDR2: GTSNPN and SVGIG (reference sequence). CDR3 DNA: TGTGCCTGGATTGGTAGCGGTGAGCAGTTCTTC. It translates to CAWIGSGEQFF. Drawing the rest from reference TRBV30 and TRBJ2-1, the complete variable domain is SQTIHQWPATLVQPVGSPLSLECTVEGTSNPNLYWYRQAAGRGLQLLFYSVGIGQISSEVPQNLSASRPQDRQFILSSKKLLLSDSGFYLCAWIGSGEQFFGPGTRLTVL.

The rearrangement uses TRBV30 and TRBJ1-5; TRBD1 is a possible D gene (5 bases). V lost 5 bases and J lost 7, with 15 bases in between. The CDR3 has 13 residues. Germline V CDR1 and CDR2: GTSNPN, SVGIG (reference sequence). The CDR3 DNA follows: TGTGCCTGGGCTCTCGGGGGACGACAGCCCCAGCATTTT. It is translated as CAWALGGRQPQHF.

The rearrangement links TRBV10-3 to TRBJ2-7; 8 bases agree with TRBD2. The CDR3 is 12 residues long. From germline, CDR1 is ENHRY and CDR2 SYGVKD. V lost 11 bases and J lost 2; bases outside the gene matches: 5. As DNA, the CDR3 is TGTGCCGTGCGGGGGGAGACCTACGAGCAGTACTTC. Its translation: CAVRGETYEQYF.

The chain has TRBV27 and TRBJ1-6; D might be TRBD1 (5 bases). CDR1 is MNHEY and CDR2 is SMNVEV in the germline V gene (reference sequence). V shed 6 bases and J shed 8 bases, with 17 bases lying between them. The CDR3 has 15 residues. CDR3 sequence reads: CASRGDSYGYSPLHF. CDR3 DNA sequence: TGTGCCAGCAGGGGGGACTCTTACGGTTATTCACCCCTCCACTTT.

The J gene is TRBJ1-6, the V gene TRBV10-3, with no clear D. V lost 4 bases and J 5 bases, leaving 9 bases between the germline ends. The length of the CDR3 is 14 residues. CDR1 and CDR2 from the germline V gene are ENHRY and SYGVKD. The CDR3 DNA sequence: TGTGCCATCAGTGTGGAACAGAATAATTCACCCCTCCACTTT. Its translation: CAISVEQNNSPLHF.

The chain couples TRBV29-1 to TRBJ1-2; D unresolved. The length of the CDR3 is 13 residues. Germline CDR1 and CDR2: SQVTM and ANQGSEA. Trimming shortened V by 4 bases and J by 3 bases, and 12 bases separated the two germline ends. CDR3 sequence reads: CSVVPGSDYGYTF. In DNA, the CDR3 is TGCAGCGTTGTACCGGGGAGTGACTATGGCTACACCTTC.

This sequence joins TRBV5-1 and TRBJ1-6; TRBD1 agrees at 10 bases. This CDR3 is 15 amino acids long. V shed 4 bases, J shed 10 bases, and the junction held 8 bases outside the gene matches. Germline assignment: CDR1 SGHRS and CDR2 YFSETQ. The CDR3 DNA reads as TGCGCCAGCAGCGAATGGGACAGGGGAGGATCACCCCTCCACTTT. This sequence encodes CASSEWDRGGSPLHF.

V usage is TRBV7-8 and J usage is TRBJ2-6, with D perhaps TRBD2 (5 bases). Germline lookup yields CDR1 SGHVS and CDR2 FQNEAQ. There are 19 residues in the CDR3. V was clipped by 1 base and J by 0 bases, with 16 bases between them. Written as DNA, the CDR3 is TGTGCCAGCAGCTTAGAACCCTCGGGGATGAGCTCTGGGGCCAACGTCCTGACTTTC. Translating it yields CASSLEPSGMSSGANVLTF.

This chain joins TRBV7-9 and TRBJ2-5; weak D call: TRBD1 (6 bases). Germline V gene lookup returns CDR1 SEHNR and CDR2 FQNEAQ (reference sequence). The CDR3 totals 15 residues. Trimming removed 7 bases from V and 2 bases from J, with 17 bases in between. CDR3 protein: CASTRNQQGQETQYF. Written as DNA, the CDR3 is TGTGCCAGCACCAGAAACCAGCAGGGGCAAGAGACCCAGTACTTC.

This clone was seen more than once but under ten times. This chain uses TRBV7-9 with TRBJ2-7, with a weak D call TRBD2 (5 bases). V was clipped by 6 bases and J by 3 bases, with 24 bases between them. This CDR3 contains 17 residues. The germline gives CDR1 SEHNR, CDR2 FQNEAQ (reference sequence). The CDR3 bases are TGTGCCAGCAGTGGAGGATCGGGGAGTAGCCTCAACTACGAGCAGTACTTC. Protein sequence: CASSGGSGSSLNYEQYF. The complete variable domain, with remaining parts taken from reference TRBV7-9 and TRBJ2-7, reads DTGVSQNPRHKITKRGQNVTFRCDPISEHNRLYWYRQTLGQGPEFLTYFQNEAQLEKSRLLSDRFSAERPKGSFSTLEIQRTEQGDSAMYLCASSGGSGSSLNYEQYFGPGTRLTVT.

The J gene is TRBJ1-3, the V gene TRBV30; D may be TRBD1 (6 bases). The length of the CDR3 is 10 residues. V was cut by 4 bases and J by 13 bases, with 11 bases left in between. CDR1 and CDR2 (germline): GTSNPN, SVGIG (reference sequence). The CDR3 DNA follows: TGTGCCTGGATTGAGCAGGGGATATATTTT. Its translation is CAWIEQGIYF.

The sample holds a few counts of this clone. The chain's CDR3 is CSVETQDRGYEQYF. In nucleotides, the CDR3 is TGCAGCGTTGAAACCCAGGACAGGGGCTACGAGCAGTACTTC. The rearrangement links TRBV29-1 to TRBJ2-7; 9 bases align to TRBD1. The ends lost 2 bases at V and 3 bases at J; junction bases unmatched: 5. Germline values: CDR1 SQVTM, CDR2 ANQGSEA. The CDR3 is made up of 14 amino acids.

V usage is TRBV29-1 and J usage is TRBJ2-1, with D perhaps TRBD1 (5 bases). The germline gives CDR1 SQVTM, CDR2 ANQGSEA. Trimming left V 1 base short and J 0 bases short, with 19 bases between. The CDR3 spans 18 residues. The CDR3 is CSVEGQGTTQSSYNEQFF. In DNA form, the CDR3 reads TGCAGCGTTGAAGGGCAGGGAACGACCCAGAGCTCCTACAATGAGCAGTTCTTC.

J is TRBJ1-2 and V is TRBV30; D ambiguous. CDR1 is GTSNPN and CDR2 is SVGIG in the germline V gene (reference sequence). CDR3 length: 10 residues. The V gene lost 8 bases and the J gene lost 4 bases, with 8 bases spanning the gap. Written as DNA, the CDR3 is TGTGCCGCGGCGGGCTATGGCTACACCTTC. Translation gives CAAAGYGYTF.

Turning to this clone: Other nucleotide sequences from this sample produce the same CDR3. The CDR3 sequence is CASSQGTNYEQYF. CDR3 DNA sequence: TGCGCCAGCAGCCAGGGGACGAACTACGAGCAGTACTTC. V gene TRBV4-1 combines with J gene TRBJ2-7; D tentatively fits TRBD1 or TRBD2 (5 bases each). Germline V gives CDR1 MGHRA, CDR2 YSYEKL. The V and J ends lost 3 bases and 3 bases respectively, with 9 bases between them. CDR3 length: 13 residues.

This chain's CDR3 is CAWSPTAATYNEQFF. Here the CDR3 DNA reads TGTGCCTGGAGTCCGACAGCCGCAACCTACAATGAGCAGTTCTTC. This chain links TRBV30 with TRBJ2-1, with TRBD1 as a possible D gene (5 bases). Looked up from germline, CDR1 is GTSNPN and CDR2 is SVGIG (reference sequence). Trimming removed 2 bases from V and 2 bases from J, with 13 bases in between. The CDR3 extends over 15 amino acids.

CDR3 amino acids: CSVEPSTGGRGQETQYF. The CDR3 bases are TGCAGCGTCGAACCCAGTACAGGGGGAAGAGGGCAAGAGACCCAGTACTTC. This sequence joins TRBV29-1 and TRBJ2-5; 8 bases match TRBD1. Germline V lookup: CDR1 SQVTM, CDR2 ANQGSEA. This CDR3 has 17 amino acids. V shed 6 bases and J 2 bases; nucleotides not matched to a gene: 17. Full variable domain (outside the CDR3, taken from reference TRBV29-1 and TRBJ2-5): SAVISQKPSRDICQRGTSLTIQCQVDSQVTMMFWYRQQPGQSLTLIATANQGSEATYESGFVIDKFPISRPNLTFSTLTVSNMSPEDSSIYLCSVEPSTGGRGQETQYFGPGTRLLVL.

This clone was seen just once. The chain combines TRBV7-2 with TRBJ2-1; a possible D gene is TRBD1 (6 bases). The CDR3 length is 15 residues. CDR1 and CDR2 from the germline V gene are SGHTA and FQGNSA. Trimming cost V 5 bases and J 1 base, with 12 bases left between them. The CDR3 sequence is CASSQGTWSYNEQFF. The DNA of the CDR3 is TGTGCCAGCAGCCAGGGGACGTGGTCCTACAATGAGCAGTTCTTC.

This chain links TRBV15 with TRBJ2-7, with D possibly matching TRBD2 (6 bases). Trimming pared 0 bases from V and 0 bases from J, leaving 12 bases between. There are 16 residues in the CDR3. Germline V gene lookup returns CDR1 LNHNV and CDR2 YYDKDF (reference sequence). The CDR3, as DNA: TGTGCCACCAGCAGAGATCGTGTGGGACTCTCCTACGAGCAGTACTTC. Translating it yields CATSRDRVGLSYEQYF.

This clone came up a few times. The chain carries TRBV4-3 and TRBJ2-7; D possibly corresponds to TRBD2 (6 bases). Per germline, CDR1 LGHNA and CDR2 YSLEER. V gave up 0 bases and J gave up 5 bases, with 11 bases separating them. This CDR3 comprises 14 residues. CDR3 protein: CASSQDRGSHEQYF. As DNA, the CDR3 is TGCGCCAGCAGCCAAGATCGGGGGTCTCACGAGCAGTACTTC.

The V call is TRBV15, the J call TRBJ1-1, with 7 nucleotides matching TRBD1. Unmatched junction bases numbered 11, after V lost 9 bases and J lost 7 bases. The CDR3 contains 13 residues. Germline V gene data show CDR1 as LNHNV and CDR2 as YYDKDF (reference sequence). For the CDR3, the DNA is TGTGCCACGCAGGGACAGATCTGGGGTGAAGCTTTCTTT. This codes for CATQGQIWGEAFF.

This clone was seen more than once but under ten times. V is TRBV29-1 and J is TRBJ2-1, with TRBD2 as a possible D gene (5 bases). CDR3 size: 11 residues. CDR1 and CDR2 (germline): SQVTM, ANQGSEA. Deletions cut 2 bases from V and 7 bases from J, with 6 bases between. CDR3 bases: TGCAGCGTTGAACGCGGGAATGAGCAGTTCTTC. This gives the protein CSVERGNEQFF.

Concerning this clone itself: This sample also contains other DNA sequences that code for the same CDR3. The V gene is TRBV30, the J gene TRBJ2-7; possibly TRBD1 or TRBD2 for D (6 bases each). Trimming cost V 1 base and J 4 bases, with 8 bases left between them. CDR1 is GTSNPN, CDR2 SVGIG, per germline (reference sequence). The CDR3 is made up of 12 amino acids. The CDR3 loop reads CAWSGGGYEQYF. For the CDR3, the DNA is TGTGCCTGGAGTGGAGGGGGGTACGAGCAGTACTTC.

The rearrangement links TRBV29-1 to TRBJ2-6; D remains unclear. The CDR3 is made up of 14 amino acids. V was shortened by 7 bases and J by 3 bases, with 13 bases between the two germline ends. Germline values: CDR1 SQVTM, CDR2 ANQGSEA. The CDR3 DNA is TGCAGCGCCCCTTTTGGGGTTGGGGCCAACGTCCTGACTTTC. Its protein is CSAPFGVGANVLTF. Combining the CDR3 with reference TRBV29-1 and TRBJ2-6 gives the whole variable domain SAVISQKPSRDICQRGTSLTIQCQVDSQVTMMFWYRQQPGQSLTLIATANQGSEATYESGFVIDKFPISRPNLTFSTLTVSNMSPEDSSIYLCSAPFGVGANVLTFGAGSRLTVL.

The chain combines TRBV9 with TRBJ1-2, with 8 positions matching TRBD1. This CDR3 spans 15 amino acids. The junction had 6 bases not matched to a gene; V was cut back by 3 bases and J by 2 bases. CDR1 is SGDLS, CDR2 YYNGEE, per germline. CDR3 loop: CASSGRTGTNYGYTF. The CDR3 DNA is TGTGCCAGCAGCGGCCGGACAGGGACAAACTATGGCTACACCTTC.

To note about this clone: At one boundary the junction diverges from the germline segment, which might be a read error. The genes are TRBV7-7 and TRBJ2-7; weak D call: TRBD1 (5 bases). Germline V gives CDR1 SSHAT, CDR2 FNYEAQ (reference sequence). CDR3 size: 15 residues. CDR3 sequence: CASSADRLSSYEQYF. CDR3 DNA sequence: TGTGCTAGCAGCGCCGACAGATTGAGCTCCTACGAGCAGTACTTC.

This clone has more than one count but fewer than ten. This sequence joins TRBV30 and TRBJ1-2; 10 bases align to TRBD1. Germline V gives CDR1 GTSNPN, CDR2 SVGIG (reference sequence). V trimming: 4 bases; J trimming: 6 bases; junction bases outside the gene matches: 5. The CDR3 sequence is 13 residues long. CDR3 sequence: CAWTSGTGDGYTF. Here the CDR3 DNA reads TGTGCCTGGACCTCCGGGACAGGGGATGGCTACACCTTC.